This T cell receptor beta chain was identified in a study of blood T cell repertoires in COVID-19 (dated by TCRdb to about 2020). Background for the entire study: Collaborator samples came from the United States, Italy and Spain and covered acute and convalescent phases of COVID-19. The prospective study material was composed of cDNA or gDNA derived from T cells, B-cell-depleted T cells, or PBMCs. Subjects who had been exposed to COVID-19, were actively infected with it, or had recovered from it provided the deeply sampled blood TCRbeta repertoires that made up the dataset. The repertoires were released in a freely available public database intended as a resource for research on the immune response to SARS-CoV-2. Samples were obtained from the ongoing ImmuneRACE study (first 160 participants) and from some 1,300 subjects provided by 6 global collaborators. The sample metadata nearly always contained a de-identified subject ID, COVID-19 status, age in years and sex. Where HLA class I and class II types were available, the types were taken from metadata supplied by the sample provider, not from assay-based typing. What the work shows at the level of the full study, not this receptor alone: How much clinical and demographic metadata was included differed by source and by participant, and the metadata was provided uncurated.

In the prospective study, participants were about 18 to 90 years old, resided in fewer than 25 geographic areas of the United States, and were enrolled through a virtual design. In the prospective study, participants were assigned to cohorts based on the clinical history participants reported in a screening survey and a study questionnaire. In the prospective study, mobile phlebotomists collected whole blood, serum and a nasopharyngeal or oropharyngeal swab from each participant. Participants in the prospective study had the option to provide additional blood draws and questionnaires over a roughly two-month period. Blood samples from the prospective study were shipped frozen or at room temperature prior to DNA extraction. There are a few counts of this clone. Its antigen is not yet known. Within one base of it there is no much larger clone, and no base qualities were kept. The immunoSEQ Assay, a bias-controlled multiplex PCR, was used to amplify TCRbeta CDR3 regions from genomic DNA. As for the authors' bioinformatics: Within the assay, amplification of reference gene primers was used to estimate how many nucleated cells each sample contained. Sequence reads were collapsed and filtered to measure the absolute abundance of every unique TCRbeta CDR3 rearrangement. For each sample, productive Simpson clonality was calculated as the square root of Simpson's diversity index across productive rearrangements. Sourced from immuneACCESS, this table was stored by TCRdb with only in-frame sequences that have V and J called. A share of the clones is absent; for the studies checked, an unresolved V gene accounts for under half, and the remainder has no known explanation. D and trimming come from the DNA, and the V and J calls and clone size come from that table. Present in this sample are about 280,000 clones, about 87% of which were seen just once. The leading ten clones occupy roughly 4% of the sample.

The V end gives up 5 bases and the J end 0 bases, leaving 6 bases in the junction not matched to a gene. In the germline V gene, CDR1 corresponds to KGHDR and CDR2 to SFDVKD. The CDR3 measures 17 amino acids from cysteine to phenylalanine. Only the CDR3 DNA stays, 51 bases, in frame from base 1. The sample taken for sequencing was PBMCs or T cells enriched from blood (not recorded which). The clonotype was recovered from a woman in her thirties with acute COVID-19. This sequence uses TRBV24-1 and TRBJ2-6; TRBD1 aligns with 7 central bases. The DNA reads TGTGCCACCAGTGCCAGGACAGGCCTCTCTGGGGCCAACGTCCTGACTTTC. Its translation is CATSARTGLSGANVLTF.